This TCR beta chain was sequenced in a study of cytomegalovirus exposure and HLA in healthy donors. TCRdb's copy holds only in-frame clones and misses some; the assay was immunoSEQ multiplex PCR. The sample lists 150,000 to 200,000 clones, about 81% seen once, with 1.2% in the top ten. Germline V lookup: CDR1 MNHNS, CDR2 SASEGT. Between the trimmed V and J ends, which lost 6 bases and 6 bases, there was a span of 15 bases. The CDR3 spans 13 residues. Sequencing used PBMCs. This rearrangement joins TRBV6-1 to TRBJ2-7, with D unclear. The TCR sequence derives from a woman in her thirties in good health and CMV-seronegative. The CDR3 reads CASRELITGEQYF. The CDR3 DNA sequence: TGTGCCAGCAGGGAACTTATCACGGGCGAGCAGTACTTC.